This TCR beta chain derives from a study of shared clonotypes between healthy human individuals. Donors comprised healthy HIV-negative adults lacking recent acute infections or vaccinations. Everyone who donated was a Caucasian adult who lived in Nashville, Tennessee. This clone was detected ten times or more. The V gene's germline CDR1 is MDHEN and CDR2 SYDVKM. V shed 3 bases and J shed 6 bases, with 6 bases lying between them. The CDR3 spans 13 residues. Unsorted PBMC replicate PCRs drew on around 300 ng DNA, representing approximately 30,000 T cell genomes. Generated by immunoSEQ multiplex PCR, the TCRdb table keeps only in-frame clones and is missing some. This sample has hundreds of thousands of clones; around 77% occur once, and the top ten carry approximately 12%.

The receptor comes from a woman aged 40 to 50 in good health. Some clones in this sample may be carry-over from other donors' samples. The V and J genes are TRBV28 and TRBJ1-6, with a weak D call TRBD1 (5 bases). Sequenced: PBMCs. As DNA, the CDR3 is TGTGCCAGCAGTTTTGGGGCTAATTCACCCCTCCACTTT. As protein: CASSFGANSPLHF.